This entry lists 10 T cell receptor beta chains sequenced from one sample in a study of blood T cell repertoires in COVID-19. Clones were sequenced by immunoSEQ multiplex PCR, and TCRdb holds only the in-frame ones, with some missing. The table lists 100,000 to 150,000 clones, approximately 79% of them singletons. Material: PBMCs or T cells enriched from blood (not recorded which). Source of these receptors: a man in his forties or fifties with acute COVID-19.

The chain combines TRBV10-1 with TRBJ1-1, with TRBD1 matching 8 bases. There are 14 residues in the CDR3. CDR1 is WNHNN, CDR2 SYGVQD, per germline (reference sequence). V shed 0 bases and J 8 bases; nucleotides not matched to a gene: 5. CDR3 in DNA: TGCGCCAGCAGTGAGTCTACGGACAGGGCCGAAGCTTTCTTT. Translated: CASSESTDRAEAFF.

In DNA, the CDR3 is TGTGCCAGCTTAAGGGGAGAGACCCAGTACTTC. Translation: CASLRGETQYF. The chain has TRBV28 and TRBJ2-5; D may be TRBD1 (5 bases). Germline CDR1 and CDR2: MDHEN and SYDVKM. CDR3 length equals 11 residues. Deletions cut 8 bases from V and 4 bases from J, with 8 bases between.

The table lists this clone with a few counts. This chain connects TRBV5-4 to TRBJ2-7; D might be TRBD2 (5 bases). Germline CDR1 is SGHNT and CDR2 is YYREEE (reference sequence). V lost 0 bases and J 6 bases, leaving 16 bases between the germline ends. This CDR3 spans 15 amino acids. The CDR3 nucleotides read TGTGCCAGCAGCTTGGGCGGGTTAGGAGGTTCCGAGCAGTACTTC. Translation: CASSLGGLGGSEQYF.

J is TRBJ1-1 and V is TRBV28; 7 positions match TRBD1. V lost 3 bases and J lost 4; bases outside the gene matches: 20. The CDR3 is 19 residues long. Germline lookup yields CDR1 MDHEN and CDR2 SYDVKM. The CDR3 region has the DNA TGTGCCAGCAGTTTTCTTTCGGGTGCAGGGGGAATAGGGATCACTGAAGCTTTCTTT. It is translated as CASSFLSGAGGIGITEAFF. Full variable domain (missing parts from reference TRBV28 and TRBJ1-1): DVKVTQSSRYLVKRTGEKVFLECVQDMDHENMFWYRQDPGLGLRLIYFSYDVKMKEKGDIPEGYSVSREKKERFSLILESASTNQTSMYLCASSFLSGAGGIGITEAFFGQGTRLTVV.

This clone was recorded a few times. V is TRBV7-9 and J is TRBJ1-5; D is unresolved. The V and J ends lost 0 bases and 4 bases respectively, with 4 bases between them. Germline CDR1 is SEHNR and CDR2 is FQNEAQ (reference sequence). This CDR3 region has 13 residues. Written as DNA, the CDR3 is TGTGCCAGCAGCTTAGCTCAGAATCAGCCCCAGCATTTT. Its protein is CASSLAQNQPQHF.

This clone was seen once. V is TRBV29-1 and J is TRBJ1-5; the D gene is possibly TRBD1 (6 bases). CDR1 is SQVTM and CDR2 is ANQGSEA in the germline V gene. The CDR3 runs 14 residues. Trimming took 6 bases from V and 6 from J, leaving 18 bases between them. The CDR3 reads CSVDTGIVGQPQHF. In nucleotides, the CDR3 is TGCAGCGTGGATACAGGGATTGTAGGTCAGCCCCAGCATTTT.

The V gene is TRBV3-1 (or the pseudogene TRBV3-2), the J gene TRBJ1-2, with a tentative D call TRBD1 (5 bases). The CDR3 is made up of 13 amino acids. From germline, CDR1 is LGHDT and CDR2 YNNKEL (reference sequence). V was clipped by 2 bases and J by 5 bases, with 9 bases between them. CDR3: CASSQTGEYGYTF. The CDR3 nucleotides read TGTGCCAGCAGCCAAACGGGGGAATATGGCTACACCTTC.

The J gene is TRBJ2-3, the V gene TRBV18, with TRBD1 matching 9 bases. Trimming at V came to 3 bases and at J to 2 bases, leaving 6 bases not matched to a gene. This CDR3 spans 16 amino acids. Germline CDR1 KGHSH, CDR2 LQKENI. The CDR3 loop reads CASSPGQGRVTDTQYF. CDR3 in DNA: TGTGCCAGCTCACCCGGACAGGGGAGGGTCACAGATACGCAGTATTTT. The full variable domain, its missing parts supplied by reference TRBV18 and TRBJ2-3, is NAGVMQNPRHLVRRRGQEARLRCSPMKGHSHVYWYRQLPEEGLKFMVYLQKENIIDESGMPKERFSAEFPKEGPSILRIQQVVRGDSAAYFCASSPGQGRVTDTQYFGPGTRLTVL.

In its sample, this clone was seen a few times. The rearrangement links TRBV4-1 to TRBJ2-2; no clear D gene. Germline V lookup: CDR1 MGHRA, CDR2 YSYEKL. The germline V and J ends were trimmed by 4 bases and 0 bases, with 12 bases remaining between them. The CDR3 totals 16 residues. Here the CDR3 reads CASSPHARANTGELFF. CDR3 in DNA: TGCGCCAGCAGCCCCCACGCTAGAGCGAACACCGGGGAGCTGTTTTTT.

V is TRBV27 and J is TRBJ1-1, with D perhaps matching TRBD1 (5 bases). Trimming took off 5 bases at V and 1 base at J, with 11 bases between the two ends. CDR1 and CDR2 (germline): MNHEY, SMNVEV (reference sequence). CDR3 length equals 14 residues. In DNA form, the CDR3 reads TGTGCCAGCAGTACCGACAGTTCGAACACTGAAGCTTTCTTT. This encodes CASSTDSSNTEAFF.